A single TCR beta chain is shown here with its context. As yet, its antigen is unknown. This entry is derived from a study of cytomegalovirus exposure and HLA in healthy donors. Findings and caveats of the study: Reported results showed that the classifier diagnosed cytomegalovirus status with high specificity and sensitivity.

Both 60 Vbeta primers and 13 Jbeta primers went into the PCR. Data came from immunoSEQ multiplex PCR; TCRdb stores just in-frame clones and leaves some out. The table lists around 130,000 clones, nearly 85% of them singletons, with approximately 1% in the top ten. CDR1 and CDR2 from the germline V gene are SGHDN and FVKESK. This CDR3 has 15 residues. V lost 4 bases, J lost 3 bases, and 5 bases stayed unmatched. The chain has TRBV14 and TRBJ2-7, with 11 positions matching TRBD1. Sequencing was carried out using PBMCs. The source is a boy under 18 in good health and CMV-seronegative. CDR3 nucleotide sequence: TGTGCCAGCAGCCGCCCGGGACAGGGGGTCTACGAGCAGTACTTC. It translates to CASSRPGQGVYEQYF.